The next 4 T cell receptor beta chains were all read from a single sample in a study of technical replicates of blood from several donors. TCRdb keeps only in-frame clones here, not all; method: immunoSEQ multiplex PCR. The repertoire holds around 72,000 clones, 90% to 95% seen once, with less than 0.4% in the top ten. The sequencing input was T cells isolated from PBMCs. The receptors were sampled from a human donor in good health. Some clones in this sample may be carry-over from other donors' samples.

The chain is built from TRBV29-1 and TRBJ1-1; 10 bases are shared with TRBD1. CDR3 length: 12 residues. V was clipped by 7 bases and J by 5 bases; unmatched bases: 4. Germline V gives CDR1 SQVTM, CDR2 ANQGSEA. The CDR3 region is CSGTDRGTEAFF. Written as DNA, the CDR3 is TGCAGCGGGACGGACAGGGGGACTGAAGCTTTCTTT.

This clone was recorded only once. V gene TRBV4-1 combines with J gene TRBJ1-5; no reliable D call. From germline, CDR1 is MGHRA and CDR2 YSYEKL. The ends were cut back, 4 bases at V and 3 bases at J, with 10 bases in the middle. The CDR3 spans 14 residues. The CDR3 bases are TGCGCCAGCAGCCCTCCTTCCCCCAATCAGCCCCAGCATTTT. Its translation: CASSPPSPNQPQHF.

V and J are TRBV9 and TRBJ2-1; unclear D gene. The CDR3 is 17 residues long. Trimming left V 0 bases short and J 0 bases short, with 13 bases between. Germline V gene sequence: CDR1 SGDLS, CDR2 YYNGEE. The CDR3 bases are TGTGCCAGCAGCGTAGGAATGGTCGGAGACTCCTACAATGAGCAGTTCTTC. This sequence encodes CASSVGMVGDSYNEQFF.

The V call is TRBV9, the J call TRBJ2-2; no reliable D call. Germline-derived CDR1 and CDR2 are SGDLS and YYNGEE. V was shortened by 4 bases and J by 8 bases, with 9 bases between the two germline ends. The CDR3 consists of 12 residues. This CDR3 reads CASSPERGELFF. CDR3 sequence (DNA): TGTGCCAGCAGCCCGGAGAGAGGGGAGCTGTTTTTT.